These 23 T cell receptor beta chains came from one sample sequenced in a study of blood T cells in healthy people across ages. For the second PCR, which ran for roughly 7 to 11 cycles, a sample-barcoded 5' primer and a J-beta primer mix were used. TCRdb reprocessed the 5' RACE reads with MiXCR, giving one entry per CDR3 protein. The table records around 800,000 distinct CDR3 sequences, around two thirds of them present only once. Sequenced: blood. These receptors all stem from a man younger than 40 in good health.

The CDR3 protein is CSVGLAGDTGELFF. The CDR3 DNA reads TGCAGCGTTGGGCTAGCGGGGGACACCGGGGAGCTGTTTTTT. The chain is built from TRBV29-1 and TRBJ2-2; TRBD2 matches at 10 bases. The germline CDR1 and CDR2 sequences are SQVTM and ANQGSEA. This CDR3 spans 14 amino acids. V gave up 4 bases and J gave up 3 bases; unmatched junction bases: 2.

The V gene is TRBV6-6, the J gene TRBJ2-7, with TRBD1 as a possible D gene (9 bases). The V end was cut by 5 bases, the J end by 6 bases, with 20 bases between. Germline V gene data show CDR1 as MNHNY and CDR2 as SVGAGI (reference sequence). The CDR3 has 15 amino acids. The CDR3 here is CASSAGGQGFSEQYF. Here the CDR3 DNA reads TGTGCCAGCAGTGCGGGGGGACAGGGTTTCAGCGAGCAGTACTTC.

The gene calls are TRBV7-8 and TRBJ2-1; a weak D match, TRBD2 (5 bases). The CDR3 spans 19 residues. Germline V gene sequence: CDR1 SGHVS, CDR2 FQNEAQ. Deletions cut 1 base from V and 3 bases from J, with 22 bases between. The CDR3 loop is CASSLGKAGGHENYNEQFF. CDR3 coding DNA: TGTGCCAGCAGCTTAGGTAAGGCTGGAGGCCATGAAAACTACAATGAGCAGTTCTTC.

The chain joins TRBV7-9 to TRBJ2-5; TRBD2 agrees at 7 bases. Germline V CDR1 and CDR2: SEHNR, FQNEAQ (reference sequence). This CDR3 is 17 amino acids long. Trimming took 6 bases from V and 3 from J; bases not matched to a gene: 16. CDR3 DNA sequence: TGTGCCAGCAGTCCCCGAGGACTAGTGGCCCGAAAAGAGACCCAGTACTTC. This translates into CASSPRGLVARKETQYF.

The chain links TRBV4-3 to TRBJ2-5, with D unclear. The J call may be wrong; the DNA end is better matched by TRBJ2-7. The CDR3 extends over 11 amino acids. The germline gives CDR1 LGHNA, CDR2 YSLEER. The CDR3 reads CASRGGAEQYF. CDR3 nucleotides: TGCGCCAGCAGGGGTGGCGCCGAGCAGTACTTC.

The J gene is TRBJ2-7, the V gene TRBV10-3, with no clear D. The germline gives CDR1 ENHRY, CDR2 SYGVKD. The V and J ends lost 7 bases and 2 bases respectively, with 12 bases between them. The CDR3 sequence is 13 residues long. The DNA for the CDR3 is TGTGCCATCACTTCGGAGCCCGCCTACGAGCAGTACTTC. Translation gives CAITSEPAYEQYF.

The rearrangement uses TRBV7-8 and TRBJ2-1; 9 nucleotides agree with TRBD1. Trimming removed 5 bases from V and 2 bases from J; junction bases left unmatched: 4. Germline V gene lookup returns CDR1 SGHVS and CDR2 FQNEAQ. This CDR3 spans 15 amino acids. CDR3 residues: CASSTTGGPYNEQFF. In DNA form, the CDR3 reads TGTGCCAGCAGCACCACAGGGGGCCCCTACAATGAGCAGTTCTTC. The full variable domain, with the rest looked up from reference TRBV7-8 and TRBJ2-1, is GAGVSQSPRYKVAKRGQDVALRCDPISGHVSLFWYQQALGQGPEFLTYFQNEAQLDKSGLPSDRFFAERPEGSVSTLKIQRTQQEDSAVYLCASSTTGGPYNEQFFGPGTRLTVL.

In this sample, this clonotype turned up a few times. This chain joins TRBV5-1 and TRBJ2-3, with 11 bases fitting TRBD2. Per the germline V gene, CDR1 is SGHRS and CDR2 is YFSETQ. V trimming: 4 bases; J trimming: 3 bases; junction bases outside the gene matches: 13. This CDR3 is 18 amino acids long. CDR3 protein: CASSLSGIAGGQTDTQYF. The CDR3, as DNA: TGCGCCAGCAGCCTCTCCGGCATAGCGGGGGGGCAGACAGATACGCAGTATTTT. Filled out from reference TRBV5-1 and TRBJ2-3, the complete variable domain reads KAGVTQTPRYLIKTRGQQVTLSCSPISGHRSVSWYQQTPGQGLQFLFEYFSETQRNKGNFPGRFSGRQFSNSRSEMNVSTLELGDSALYLCASSLSGIAGGQTDTQYFGPGTRLTVL.

This chain uses TRBV5-1 with TRBJ2-7, with a possible D match to TRBD1 (5 bases). V gave up 0 bases and J gave up 2 bases, with 12 bases separating them. CDR3 length: 15 amino acids. Germline lookup yields CDR1 SGHRS and CDR2 YFSETQ. Here the CDR3 DNA reads TGCGCCAGCAGCTTGGATAGGGGCCTCACCTACGAGCAGTACTTC. Protein product: CASSLDRGLTYEQYF. The variable domain in full, with the rest retrieved from reference TRBV5-1 and TRBJ2-7, is KAGVTQTPRYLIKTRGQQVTLSCSPISGHRSVSWYQQTPGQGLQFLFEYFSETQRNKGNFPGRFSGRQFSNSRSEMNVSTLELGDSALYLCASSLDRGLTYEQYFGPGTRLTVT.

The table lists this clonotype with a few counts. This chain links TRBV6-2 or TRBV6-3 with TRBJ2-7, with D perhaps matching TRBD1 or TRBD2 (6 bases each). V was pared by 6 bases and J by 3 bases, with 18 bases between. Per the germline V gene, CDR1 is MNHEY and CDR2 is SVGEGT. The CDR3 spans 15 residues. CDR3 in DNA: TGTGCCAGCAGGACGCAGGGGAGGTTAGACTACGAGCAGTACTTC. It encodes CASRTQGRLDYEQYF.

The V and J genes are TRBV11-3 and TRBJ2-1, with TRBD1 matching over 12 bases. There are 14 residues in the CDR3. Germline CDR1 reads SGHNT; CDR2 reads YENEEA. With 3 bases clipped from V and 11 bases from J, the junction kept 5 bases outside the gene matches. The DNA for the CDR3 is TGTGCCAGCAGCTTTGGGACAGGGGGCAGACAGCAGTTCTTC. It specifies CASSFGTGGRQQFF.

V gene TRBV4-2 combines with J gene TRBJ2-7; 10 bases agree with TRBD2. Matching the DNA end better, TRBJ2-5 makes the J call doubtful. The germline gives CDR1 LGHNA, CDR2 YNFKEQ. The CDR3 has 21 residues. CDR3 amino acids: CASSQDLIRASGRFGRETQYF. Here the CDR3 DNA reads TGTGCCAGCAGCCAAGATCTTATAAGGGCTAGCGGGAGATTCGGTCGGGAGACCCAGTACTTC.

This clonotype was picked up a small number of times. This chain links TRBV7-6 with TRBJ2-7, with D possibly TRBD1 on 6 matching bases. The germline V gene encodes CDR1 SGHVS and CDR2 FNYEAQ. The V gene lost 4 bases and the J gene lost 6 bases, with 22 bases spanning the gap. The CDR3 contains 16 residues. DNA of the CDR3: TGTGCCAGCAGCTCCACAGGGAATTTTGGATTAGGCGAGCAGTACTTC. Its protein is CASSSTGNFGLGEQYF.

The genes are TRBV4-3 and TRBJ2-1; the D is unclear. The CDR3 spans 16 residues. Germline CDR1 is LGHNA and CDR2 is YSLEER. Trimming took 1 base from V and 0 from J, leaving 10 bases between them. CDR3 region: CASSQAAASSYNEQFF. The DNA for the CDR3 is TGCGCCAGCAGCCAAGCGGCAGCCAGCTCCTACAATGAGCAGTTCTTC.

V and J are TRBV7-3 and TRBJ2-4; TRBD2 matches 11 bases. The length of the CDR3 is 18 residues. From germline, CDR1 is SGHTA and CDR2 FQGTGA. Unmatched junction bases numbered 6, after V lost 1 base and J lost 1 base. In DNA form, the CDR3 reads TGTGCCAGCAGCTTAAGCCCCCGACTAGCGGGGGCCAAAAACATTCAGTACTTC. It encodes CASSLSPRLAGAKNIQYF. Complete variable domain (other parts from reference TRBV7-3 and TRBJ2-4): GAGVSQTPSNKVTEKGKYVELRCDPISGHTALYWYRQSLGQGPEFLIYFQGTGAADDSGLPNDRFFAVRPEGSVSTLKIQRTERGDSAVYLCASSLSPRLAGAKNIQYFGAGTRLSVL.

This clonotype was detected a few times. The chain recombines TRBV20-1 with TRBJ2-4; TRBD2 aligns across 7 bases. The CDR3 is 15 residues long. CDR1 and CDR2 (germline): DFQATT, SNEGSKA (reference sequence). With 5 bases clipped from V and 1 base from J, the junction kept 8 bases outside the gene matches. CDR3 coding DNA: TGCAGTGCTCAGAGGTCGGGGGGTGCCAAAAACATTCAGTACTTC. This encodes CSAQRSGGAKNIQYF.

This chain connects TRBV7-9 to TRBJ2-7, with D hard to call. The V gene lost 5 bases and the J gene lost 0 bases, with 14 bases spanning the gap. The CDR3 has 15 amino acids. Germline V gives CDR1 SEHNR, CDR2 FQNEAQ (reference sequence). Here the CDR3 DNA reads TGTGCCAGCAGCCCCGCTGTAGGCCGCTCCTACGAGCAGTACTTC. Its translation is CASSPAVGRSYEQYF. Full variable domain (remainder filled in from reference TRBV7-9 and TRBJ2-7): DTGVSQNPRHKITKRGQNVTFRCDPISEHNRLYWYRQTLGQGPEFLTYFQNEAQLEKSRLLSDRFSAERPKGSFSTLEIQRTEQGDSAMYLCASSPAVGRSYEQYFGPGTRLTVT.

This clonotype was counted a few times. The chain recombines TRBV29-1 with TRBJ2-7; the match to TRBD2 covers 9 bases. J lost 4 bases, V lost 4 bases, and 5 bases had no gene match. CDR1 SQVTM and CDR2 ANQGSEA come from the germline V gene. The CDR3 extends over 13 amino acids. The chain's CDR3 is CSVAASGEYEQYF. In nucleotides, the CDR3 is TGCAGCGTTGCGGCTAGCGGGGAGTACGAGCAGTACTTC.

The CDR3 sequence: CASSQSLWDYNEQYF. The CDR3 coding sequence is TGTGCCAGCAGCCAAAGCCTGTGGGACTACAATGAGCAGTACTTC. The chain couples TRBV3-1 to TRBJ2-5; 7 positions agree with TRBD2. This CDR3 contains 15 residues. Looked up from germline, CDR1 is LGHDT and CDR2 is YNNKEL (reference sequence). Trimming removed 2 bases from V and 11 bases from J; junction bases left unmatched: 14.

The genes are TRBV7-3 and TRBJ1-1, with 7 bases matching TRBD1. Germline trimming cut 8 bases from V and 5 bases from J; bases unmatched to any gene: 11. The CDR3 has 14 amino acids. The germline CDR1 and CDR2 sequences are SGHTA and FQGTGA. CDR3 bases: TGTGCCAGCGGACCCGGGACAGTGCATACTGAAGCTTTCTTT. This encodes CASGPGTVHTEAFF.

The rearrangement uses TRBV25-1 and TRBJ1-2; no clear D gene. V lost 2 bases and J lost 6, with 7 bases in between. The germline CDR1 and CDR2 sequences are MGHDK and SYGVNS. The CDR3 has 12 amino acids. The DNA of the CDR3 is TGTGCCAGCAGTGAACCCCTCGATGGCTACACCTTC. The encoded protein is CASSEPLDGYTF.

V and J are TRBV5-6 and TRBJ2-7; the D gene is possibly TRBD2 (7 bases). Germline CDR1 and CDR2: SGHDT and YYEEEE. V lost 4 bases and J 0 bases, leaving 20 bases between the germline ends. This CDR3 region has 17 residues. CDR3: CASSPPTGGGDSYEQYF. CDR3 in DNA: TGTGCCAGCAGCCCTCCGACAGGCGGGGGCGACTCCTACGAGCAGTACTTC.

The rearrangement links TRBV6-2 or TRBV6-3 to TRBJ2-1; D is unclear. The CDR3 spans 12 residues. CDR1 MNHEY and CDR2 SVGEGT come from the germline V gene. Trimming stripped 4 bases from V and 5 bases from J, with 6 bases between. Here the CDR3 reads CASSSSNNEQFF. CDR3 DNA: TGTGCCAGCAGTTCCAGCAACAATGAGCAGTTCTTC.